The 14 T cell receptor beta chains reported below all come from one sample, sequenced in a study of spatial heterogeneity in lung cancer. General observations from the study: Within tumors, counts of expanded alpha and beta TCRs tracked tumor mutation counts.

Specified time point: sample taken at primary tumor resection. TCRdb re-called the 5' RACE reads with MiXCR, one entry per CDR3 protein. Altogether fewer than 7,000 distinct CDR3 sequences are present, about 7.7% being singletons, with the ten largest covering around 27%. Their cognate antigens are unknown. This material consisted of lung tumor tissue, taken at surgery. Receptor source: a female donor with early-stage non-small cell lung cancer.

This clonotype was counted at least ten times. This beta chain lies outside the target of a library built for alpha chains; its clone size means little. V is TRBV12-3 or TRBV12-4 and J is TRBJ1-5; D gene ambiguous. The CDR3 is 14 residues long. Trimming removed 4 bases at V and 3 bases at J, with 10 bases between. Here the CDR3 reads CASSSQAINQPQHF. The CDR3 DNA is TGTGCCAGCAGTTCGCAGGCGATCAATCAGCCCCAGCATTTT.

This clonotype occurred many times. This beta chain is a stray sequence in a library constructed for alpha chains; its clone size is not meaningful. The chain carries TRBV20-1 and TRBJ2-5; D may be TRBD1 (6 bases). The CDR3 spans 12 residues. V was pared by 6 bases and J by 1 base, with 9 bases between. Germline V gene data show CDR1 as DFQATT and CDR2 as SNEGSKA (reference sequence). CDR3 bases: TGCAGTGCCAGGGGTGCCCAAGAGACCCAGTACTTC. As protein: CSARGAQETQYF.

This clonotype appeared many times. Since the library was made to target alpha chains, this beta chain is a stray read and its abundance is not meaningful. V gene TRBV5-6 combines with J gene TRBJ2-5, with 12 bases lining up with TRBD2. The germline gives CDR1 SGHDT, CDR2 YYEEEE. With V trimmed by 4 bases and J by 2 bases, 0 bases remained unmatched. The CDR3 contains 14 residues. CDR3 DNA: TGTGCCAGCAGCGGACTAGCGGGGCAAGAGACCCAGTACTTC. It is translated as CASSGLAGQETQYF.

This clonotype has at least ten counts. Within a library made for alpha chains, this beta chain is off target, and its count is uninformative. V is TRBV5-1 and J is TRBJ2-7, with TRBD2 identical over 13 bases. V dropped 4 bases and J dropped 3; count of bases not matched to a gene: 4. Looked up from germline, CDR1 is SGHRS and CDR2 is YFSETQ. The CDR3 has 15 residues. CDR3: CASSPGLAGDYEQYF. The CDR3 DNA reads TGCGCCAGCAGCCCCGGACTAGCGGGAGACTACGAGCAGTACTTC.

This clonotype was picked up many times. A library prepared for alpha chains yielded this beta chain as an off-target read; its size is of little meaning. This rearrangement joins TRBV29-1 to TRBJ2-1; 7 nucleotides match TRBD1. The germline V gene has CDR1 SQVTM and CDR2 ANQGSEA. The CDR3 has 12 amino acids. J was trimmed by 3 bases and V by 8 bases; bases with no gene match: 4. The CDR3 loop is CSSGQNYNEQFF. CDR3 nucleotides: TGCAGCTCGGGACAGAACTACAATGAGCAGTTCTTC.

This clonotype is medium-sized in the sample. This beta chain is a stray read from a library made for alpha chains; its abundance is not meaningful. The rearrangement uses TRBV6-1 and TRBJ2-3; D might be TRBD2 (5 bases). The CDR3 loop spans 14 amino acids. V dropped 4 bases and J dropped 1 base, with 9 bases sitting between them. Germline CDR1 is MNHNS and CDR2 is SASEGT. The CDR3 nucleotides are TGTGCCAGCAGTGCTGGGAGCGGCACAGATACGCAGTATTTT. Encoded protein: CASSAGSGTDTQYF.

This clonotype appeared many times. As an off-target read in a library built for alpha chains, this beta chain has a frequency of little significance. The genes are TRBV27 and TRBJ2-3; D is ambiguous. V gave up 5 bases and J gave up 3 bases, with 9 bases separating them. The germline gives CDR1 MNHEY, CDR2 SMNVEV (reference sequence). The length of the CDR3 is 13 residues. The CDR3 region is CASSTRRTDTQYF. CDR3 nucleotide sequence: TGTGCCAGCAGTACACGTAGGACAGATACGCAGTATTTT.

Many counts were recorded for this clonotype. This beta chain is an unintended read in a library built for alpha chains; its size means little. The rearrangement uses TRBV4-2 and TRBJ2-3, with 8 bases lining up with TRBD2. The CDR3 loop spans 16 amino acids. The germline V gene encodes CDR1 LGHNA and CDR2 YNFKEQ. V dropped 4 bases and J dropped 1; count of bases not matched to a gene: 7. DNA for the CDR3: TGTGCCAGCAGCCTGGGTCGGCGGGGGGGCACAGATACGCAGTATTTT. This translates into CASSLGRRGGTDTQYF.

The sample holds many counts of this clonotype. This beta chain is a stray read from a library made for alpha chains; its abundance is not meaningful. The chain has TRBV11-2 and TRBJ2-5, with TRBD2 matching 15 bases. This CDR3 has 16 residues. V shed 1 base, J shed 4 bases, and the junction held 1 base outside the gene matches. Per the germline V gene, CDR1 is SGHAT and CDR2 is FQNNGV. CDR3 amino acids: CASSLGGLAGGETQYF. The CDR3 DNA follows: TGTGCCAGCAGCTTAGGGGGACTAGCGGGAGGAGAGACCCAGTACTTC.

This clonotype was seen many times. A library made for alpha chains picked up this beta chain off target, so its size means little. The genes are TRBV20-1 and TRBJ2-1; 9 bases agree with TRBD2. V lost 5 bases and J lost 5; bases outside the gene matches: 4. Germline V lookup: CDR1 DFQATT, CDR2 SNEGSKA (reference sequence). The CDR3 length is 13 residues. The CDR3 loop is CSADSGRDNEQFF. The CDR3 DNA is TGCAGTGCTGATAGCGGGAGAGACAATGAGCAGTTCTTC.

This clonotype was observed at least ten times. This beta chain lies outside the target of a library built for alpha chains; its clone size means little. The CDR3 reads CSVSGQGLPATNYGYTF. In nucleotides, the CDR3 is TGCAGCGTCTCCGGACAGGGTCTCCCTGCCACTAACTATGGCTACACCTTC. The chain combines TRBV29-1 with TRBJ1-2; TRBD1 matches 8 bases. The CDR3 runs 17 residues. Germline CDR1 SQVTM, CDR2 ANQGSEA. The V gene end was trimmed by 6 bases and the J gene end by 0 bases; junction bases not matched to a gene: 15.

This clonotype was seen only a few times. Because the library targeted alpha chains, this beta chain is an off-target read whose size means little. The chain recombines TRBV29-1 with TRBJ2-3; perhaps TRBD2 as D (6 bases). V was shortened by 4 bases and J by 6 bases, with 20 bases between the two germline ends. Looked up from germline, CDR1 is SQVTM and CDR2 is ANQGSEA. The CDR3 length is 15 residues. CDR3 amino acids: CSVVRDSSFKDTQYF. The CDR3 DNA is TGCAGCGTTGTACGGGACTCCTCGTTTAAGGATACGCAGTATTTT.

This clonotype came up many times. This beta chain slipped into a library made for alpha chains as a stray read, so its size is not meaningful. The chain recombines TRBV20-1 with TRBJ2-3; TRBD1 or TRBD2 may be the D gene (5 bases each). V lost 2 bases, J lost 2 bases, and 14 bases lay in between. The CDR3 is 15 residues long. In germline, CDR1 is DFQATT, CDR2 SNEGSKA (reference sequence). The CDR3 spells CSARISGGDTDTQYF. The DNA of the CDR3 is TGCAGTGCTAGAATTAGTGGGGGTGACACAGATACGCAGTATTTT.

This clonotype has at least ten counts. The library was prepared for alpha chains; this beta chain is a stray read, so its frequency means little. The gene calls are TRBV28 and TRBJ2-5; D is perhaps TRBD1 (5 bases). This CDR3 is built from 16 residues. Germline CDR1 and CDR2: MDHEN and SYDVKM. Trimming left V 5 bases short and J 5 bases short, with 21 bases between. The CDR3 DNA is TGTGCCAGCAGTGGGAATACAGGCAAGGCACACGAGACCCAGTACTTC. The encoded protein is CASSGNTGKAHETQYF.